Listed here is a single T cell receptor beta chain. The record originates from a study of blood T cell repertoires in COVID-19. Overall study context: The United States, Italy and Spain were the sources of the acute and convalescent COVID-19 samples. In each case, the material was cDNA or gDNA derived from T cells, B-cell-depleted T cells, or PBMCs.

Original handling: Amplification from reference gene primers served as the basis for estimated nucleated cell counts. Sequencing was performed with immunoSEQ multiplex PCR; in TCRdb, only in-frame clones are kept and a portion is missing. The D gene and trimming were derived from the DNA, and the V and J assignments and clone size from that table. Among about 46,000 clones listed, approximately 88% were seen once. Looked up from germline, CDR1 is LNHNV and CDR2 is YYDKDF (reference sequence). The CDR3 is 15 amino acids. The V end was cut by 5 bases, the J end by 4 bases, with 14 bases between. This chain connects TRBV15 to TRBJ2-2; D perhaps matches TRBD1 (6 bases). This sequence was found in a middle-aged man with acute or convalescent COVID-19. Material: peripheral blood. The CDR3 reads CATSLGGIRTGELFF. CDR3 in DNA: TGTGCCACCAGCCTAGGGGGAATACGCACCGGGGAGCTGTTTTTT.